This entry lists 5 T cell receptor beta chains sequenced from one sample in a study of blood T cell repertoires in COVID-19. Clones were sequenced by immunoSEQ multiplex PCR, and TCRdb holds only the in-frame ones, with some missing. The sample includes around 200,000 clones, more than 75% of them seen just once. The sample comprised PBMCs or T cells enriched from blood (not recorded which). Source of these receptors: a man aged 40-55 years with acute COVID-19.

This chain joins TRBV15 and TRBJ1-5, with TRBD1 matching 7 bases. J lost 5 bases, V lost 2 bases, and 6 bases had no gene match. The germline gives CDR1 LNHNV, CDR2 YYDKDF (reference sequence). CDR3 length equals 15 residues. This CDR3 reads CATSRKQGTYQPQHF. The CDR3 DNA reads as TGTGCCACCAGCAGAAAACAGGGGACCTATCAGCCCCAGCATTTT.

This chain links TRBV28 with TRBJ2-6, with D tentatively TRBD1 (5 bases). Trimming left V 3 bases short and J 0 bases short, with 9 bases between. Germline CDR1 reads MDHEN; CDR2 reads SYDVKM. CDR3 length: 16 amino acids. CDR3 residues: CASSFQTGSGANVLTF. CDR3 coding DNA: TGTGCCAGCAGTTTCCAAACAGGCTCTGGGGCCAACGTCCTGACTTTC.

The chain couples TRBV4-2 to TRBJ2-1; TRBD2 matches at 7 bases. Germline V gene lookup returns CDR1 LGHNA and CDR2 YNFKEQ. The CDR3 consists of 16 residues. With V trimmed by 0 bases and J by 2 bases, 4 bases remained unmatched. The CDR3 region has the DNA TGTGCCAGCAGCCAAGAACCGGGACTACCCTACAATGAGCAGTTCTTC. Translating it yields CASSQEPGLPYNEQFF.

The rearrangement joins TRBV30 to TRBJ2-1; a possible D gene is TRBD2 (6 bases). The CDR3 is made up of 12 amino acids. Trimming took off 0 bases at V and 7 bases at J, with 7 bases between the two ends. Looked up from germline, CDR1 is GTSNPN and CDR2 is SVGIG (reference sequence). Here the CDR3 reads CAWSVRGNEQFF. Written as DNA, the CDR3 is TGTGCCTGGAGTGTACGGGGGAATGAGCAGTTCTTC.

This chain joins TRBV6-1 and TRBJ1-5; tentative D call: TRBD1 (5 bases). Trimming took off 2 bases at V and 7 bases at J, with 9 bases between the two ends. Germline CDR1 and CDR2: MNHNS and SASEGT. The CDR3 runs to 13 residues. CDR3 coding DNA: TGTGCCAGCAGTGAACAGGGAGGCCAGCCCCAGCATTTT. This translates into CASSEQGGQPQHF.